This TCR beta chain stems from a study of T cell repertoires in aging, cancer and after chemotherapy. As for the study in general: Roughly 8.9 million TCR reads were in the whole dataset.

Per the germline V gene, CDR1 is MNHEY and CDR2 is SVGAGI. Trimming took off 7 bases at V and 6 bases at J, with 13 bases between the two ends. The CDR3 consists of 13 residues. TCR beta rearrangements were amplified from peripheral blood genomic DNA. Rearranged V-D-J TRB sequences were amplified with a mixed TRB-A/B primer pool. TCRdb reprocessed the multiplex PCR reads via MiXCR and lists one record per CDR3 protein. The sample contains some 9,200 distinct CDR3 sequences, 45% to 70% of which appear only once. Points on this clonotype: The antigen is unknown.

Study findings and constraints: In healthy donors, age-related TCR diversity loss mainly reflected lost richness. Compared with age-matched healthy donors, untreated hematological or solid cancer patients showed higher blood TCR clonality. The repertoire data cannot show anything about immunological memory following chemotherapy.

Material for sequencing was blood. The chain couples TRBV6-5 to TRBJ1-5; D is unclear. The clonotype originates from a human donor in good health. The CDR3 reads CASKNSVGQPQHF. The CDR3 DNA is TGTGCCAGCAAGAACAGTGTTGGTCAGCCCCAGCATTTT.